The TCR beta chain under discussion was sequenced for a study of T cell responses to AZD1222 COVID-19 vaccine (dated by TCRdb to about 2021). About the investigation overall: Because spike-specific TCR depth and breadth did not differ between the two schedules, AZD1222 recipients who got a second dose at roughly 4 weeks were pooled with those who got a second dose at roughly 12 weeks. A total of 230 or so trial participants underwent TCR sequencing, of whom 207 received two doses of AZD1222 and approximately 25 received two doses of the MenACWY control vaccine. Trial participants were enrolled by age into 18-55, 56-69 and 70-plus year subgroups, with about 150, 28 and 57 TCR-sequenced participants respectively. On the study overall, not on this receptor specifically: Because no day 14 peak-response samples were available, the repertoires could be characterized only after the peak T cell response. Participants were mostly white British and included more females than males, and it was suggested by the authors that clonal diversity may have been underestimated. Reportedly, close to half of the unique spike-specific TCRs recognized epitopes lying outside the regions that are mutated in the B.1.351 and B.1.1.7 variants. The 56-69-year group was small, and its depth increase did not reach significance, likely because of low power. After two AZD1222 doses, both the breadth and the depth of spike-specific TCRs were significantly higher than at day 0 and than in MenACWY recipients. Conclusions about previously exposed vaccinees were limited because only six AZD1222 recipients were SARS-CoV-2 seropositive at baseline. Vaccine-associated CD4 TCRs spanned the whole spike protein, with dominant responses in regions 160-218 and 743-854.

The CDR3 regions of human TCRbeta chains were analyzed by immunosequencing. On the study's bioinformatics: Repertoire TCRs were checked for matches against a reference library of SARS-CoV-2-specific TCRs that had been generated using the MIRA antigen-specificity platform. Breadth meant the fraction of unique TCRs that were SARS-CoV-2-associated, whereas depth meant the fraction of total T cells that were SARS-CoV-2-associated. Using the MIRA data, every spike-specific TCR was mapped to the spike region that the TCR reacted to and assigned to either a CD4 or a CD8 class. Log10-transformed breadth and depth values were compared by one-way ANOVA with Sidak's multiple comparisons tests. TCRdb obtained this table from immuneACCESS and retained in-frame rearrangements with V and J assigned. These tables miss some clones; where compared with another copy, unresolved V genes account for less than half of the shortfall, and the remainder is unexplained. For V, J and clone size, that table is used; D and trimming come from the DNA. This sample has 90,000 to 110,000 clones in its table, and around 89% of those were observed once. The top ten hold around a tenth of the sample.

The intended sense of this specimen's time point label: baseline before first vaccination. Vaccinee samples were obtained from the UK trials COV001 and COV002, which included a single-blind randomized controlled phase 2/3 trial of AZD1222 (ChAdOx1 nCoV-19) in healthy adults. Trial participant PBMC samples were collected at day 0 and day 28 after the second dose for TCRbeta chain sequencing. On this clone: It lacks a known antigen. No much larger clone exists at a distance of one base, and base qualities are not known.

Germline trimming amounts to 0 bases on V and 3 bases on J, with 5 as the count of junction bases outside the gene matches. The germline V gene supplies CDR1 MNHEY and CDR2 SVGAGI. The CDR3 runs 15 amino acids, cysteine and phenylalanine included. The DNA shown is the 45-base CDR3, in frame from base 1. This material consisted of peripheral blood, taken on day 0 of AZD1222 vaccination. The chain joins TRBV6-5 to TRBJ2-7; TRBD1 fits 7 bases in the junction. This TCR was sampled from an adult in good health. The DNA sequence is TGTGCCAGCAGTTACTCACTCGACAGGGTCTACGAGCAGTACTTC. Protein translation: CASSYSLDRVYEQYF.